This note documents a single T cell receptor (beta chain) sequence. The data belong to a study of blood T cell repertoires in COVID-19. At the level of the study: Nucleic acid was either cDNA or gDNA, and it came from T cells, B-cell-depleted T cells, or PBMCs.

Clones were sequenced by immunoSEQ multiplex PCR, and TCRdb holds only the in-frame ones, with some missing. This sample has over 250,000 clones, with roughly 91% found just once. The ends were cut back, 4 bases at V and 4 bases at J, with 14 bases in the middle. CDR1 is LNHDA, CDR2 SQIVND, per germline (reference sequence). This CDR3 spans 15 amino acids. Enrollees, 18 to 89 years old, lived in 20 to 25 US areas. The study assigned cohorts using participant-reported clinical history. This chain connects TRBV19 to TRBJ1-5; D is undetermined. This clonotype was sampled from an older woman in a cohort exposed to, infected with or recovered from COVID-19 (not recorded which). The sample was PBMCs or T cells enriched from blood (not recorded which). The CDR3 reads CASSTFPFSNQPQHF. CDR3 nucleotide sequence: TGTGCCAGTAGTACCTTTCCCTTCTCGAATCAGCCCCAGCATTTT.